The entry that follows covers one T cell receptor (beta chain) sequence. Template switching appended UMIs that held a 6-nucleotide sample barcode. TCRdb re-called the 5' RACE reads, yielding one record per CDR3 amino acid sequence without DNA. Its table records 110,000 to 150,000 distinct CDR3 sequences. The CDR3 has 14 residues. Germline V gives CDR1 SGHTA, CDR2 FQGNSA. This record belongs to a study of monozygotic twins with inflammatory bowel disease. The sequenced sample consisted of blood. This chain uses TRBV7-2 with TRBJ2-7; TCRdb outputs TRBD1, but without DNA this stays unchecked. The TCR was taken from a human donor with ulcerative colitis or Crohn's disease, or a healthy co-twin of an affected twin (not recorded which). CDR3 protein: CASSLARGKGEQYF.